This T cell receptor (beta chain) was captured by sequencing in a study of shared clonotypes between healthy human individuals. CD8 cells classed as naive were CD45RO-negative and positively selected for CCR7, excluding terminally differentiated effector memory CD45RA+ cells. The method was immunoSEQ multiplex PCR; TCRdb's version includes in-frame clones alone and lacks a portion of them. This sample yields about 1,900,000 clones, of which approximately 95% are seen a single time; under 1.5% belongs to the top ten. This CDR3 comprises 14 residues. Looked up from germline, CDR1 is SNHLY and CDR2 is FYNNEI. Trimming pared 6 bases from V and 0 bases from J, leaving 8 bases between.

The sequencing sample was made of naive CD8+ T cells sorted from blood. The chain is built from TRBV2 and TRBJ2-2; D is unclear. The sequence came from a man between 18 and 35 years old in good health. The CDR3: CASRATPNTGELFF. The CDR3 DNA sequence: TGTGCCAGCAGGGCCACCCCGAACACCGGGGAGCTGTTTTTT.